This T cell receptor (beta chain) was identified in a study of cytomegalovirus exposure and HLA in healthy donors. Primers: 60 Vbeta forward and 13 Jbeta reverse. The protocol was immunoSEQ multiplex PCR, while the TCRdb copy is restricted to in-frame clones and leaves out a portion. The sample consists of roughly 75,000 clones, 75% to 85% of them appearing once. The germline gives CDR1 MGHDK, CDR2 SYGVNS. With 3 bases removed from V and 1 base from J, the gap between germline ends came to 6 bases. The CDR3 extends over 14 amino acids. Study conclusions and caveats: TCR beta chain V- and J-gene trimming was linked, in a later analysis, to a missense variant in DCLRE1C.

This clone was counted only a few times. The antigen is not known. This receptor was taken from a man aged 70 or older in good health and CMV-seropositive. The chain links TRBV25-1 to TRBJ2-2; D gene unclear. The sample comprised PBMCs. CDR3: CASSEGRNTGELFF. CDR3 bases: TGTGCCAGCAGTGAGGGCAGGAACACCGGGGAGCTGTTTTTT.